The 20 T cell receptor beta chains below come from one sample, sequenced in a study of blood T cell repertoires in COVID-19. The table came from immunoSEQ multiplex PCR; TCRdb's copy has only in-frame clones and leaves some out. This sample yields about 33,000 clones, of which approximately 80% are seen a single time; about an eighth belongs to the top ten. Specimen: peripheral blood. The receptors stem from a human donor in a cohort sampled during active COVID-19.

The chain links TRBV19 to TRBJ1-1, with 9 bases lining up with TRBD1. The CDR3 loop spans 17 amino acids. Germline CDR1 reads LNHDA; CDR2 reads SQIVND (reference sequence). V lost 5 bases and J lost 1; bases outside the gene matches: 11. In DNA form, the CDR3 reads TGTGCCAGTAGTGTATCAAATCCGGGACAGGGGAACACTGAAGCTTTCTTT. Its translation is CASSVSNPGQGNTEAFF.

The chain recombines TRBV5-4 with TRBJ2-1, with 7 bases identical to TRBD2. V shed 2 bases and J 10 bases; nucleotides not matched to a gene: 6. CDR1 is SGHNT, CDR2 YYREEE, per germline (reference sequence). The CDR3 has 13 residues. The CDR3: CASSLRSGREQFF. The DNA of the CDR3 is TGTGCCAGCAGCTTAAGGTCCGGGAGGGAGCAGTTCTTC.

V is TRBV6-2 or TRBV6-3 and J is TRBJ2-3; 8 nucleotides line up with TRBD1. This CDR3 region has 14 residues. V dropped 4 bases and J dropped 4; count of bases not matched to a gene: 4. Germline V CDR1 and CDR2: MNHEY, SVGEGT. CDR3 residues: CASSLGQGPDTQYF. The CDR3 DNA reads as TGTGCCAGCAGTTTAGGACAGGGTCCAGATACGCAGTATTTT.

This clone was observed once. V usage is TRBV27 and J usage is TRBJ1-6; 10 nucleotides match TRBD1. CDR1 is MNHEY and CDR2 is SMNVEV in the germline V gene (reference sequence). The length of the CDR3 is 17 residues. Trimming removed 5 bases from V and 6 bases from J; junction bases left unmatched: 10. This CDR3 reads CASSRWGQGSGNSPLHF. The DNA for the CDR3 is TGTGCCAGCAGTCGCTGGGGACAGGGGTCGGGTAATTCACCCCTCCACTTT.

The chain is built from TRBV7-2 and TRBJ2-5; D is unresolved. This CDR3 contains 15 residues. Trimming removed 1 base at V and 5 bases at J, with 14 bases between. Germline values: CDR1 SGHTA, CDR2 FQGNSA. The CDR3 nucleotides read TGTGCCAGCAGCTTAGGGTTGACACCGACGGAGACCCAGTACTTC. This encodes CASSLGLTPTETQYF.

This chain connects TRBV12-3 or TRBV12-4 to TRBJ2-5; the D is unclear. V was pared by 3 bases and J by 7 bases, with 12 bases between. The length of the CDR3 is 13 residues. The CDR3 here is CASSFTGEGTQYF. The CDR3 DNA is TGTGCCAGCAGTTTTACTGGAGAAGGGACCCAGTACTTC.

The chain links TRBV6-5 to TRBJ2-5; D might be TRBD1 (6 bases). Trimming took off 5 bases at V and 9 bases at J, with 16 bases between the two ends. The CDR3 runs to 13 residues. CDR1 and CDR2 from the germline V gene are MNHEY and SVGAGI. Written as DNA, the CDR3 is TGTGCCAGCAGTCTCGACAGGCCCCAGGCCCAGTACTTC. It is translated as CASSLDRPQAQYF.

V is TRBV7-8 and J is TRBJ2-7; D is ambiguous. Trimming pared 6 bases from V and 2 bases from J, leaving 20 bases between. CDR1 is SGHVS and CDR2 is FQNEAQ in the germline V gene. This CDR3 is 16 amino acids long. The chain's CDR3 is CASSERRVPQPYEQYF. The CDR3 DNA reads TGTGCCAGCAGTGAAAGACGGGTCCCCCAGCCCTACGAGCAGTACTTC.

This rearrangement joins TRBV7-2 to TRBJ2-7, with TRBD2 matching 8 bases. The CDR3 has 16 amino acids. The germline gives CDR1 SGHTA, CDR2 FQGNSA. The trim removed 5 bases at V and 0 bases at J, leaving 9 bases unmatched. The chain's CDR3 is CASSRGTRRSSYEQYF. In DNA form, the CDR3 reads TGTGCCAGCAGCCGTGGGACTAGGCGGAGCTCCTACGAGCAGTACTTC.

The chain recombines TRBV27 with TRBJ2-2; a weak D match, TRBD1 (5 bases). Germline V lookup: CDR1 MNHEY, CDR2 SMNVEV (reference sequence). The CDR3 is 15 amino acids. V shed 3 bases and J shed 2 bases, with 10 bases lying between them. CDR3 protein: CASSFRQGNTGELFF. The CDR3 region has the DNA TGTGCCAGCAGTTTTCGGCAGGGTAACACCGGGGAGCTGTTTTTT.

The chain recombines TRBV7-9 with TRBJ1-5, with D possibly matching TRBD1 (6 bases). CDR3 length: 15 amino acids. Germline values: CDR1 SEHNR, CDR2 FQNEAQ (reference sequence). V gave up 5 bases and J gave up 3 bases, with 14 bases separating them. The CDR3 spells CASSRSGQYNQPQHF. The CDR3 nucleotides read TGTGCCAGCAGCCGTTCCGGACAGTACAATCAGCCCCAGCATTTT. Full variable domain (missing parts from reference TRBV7-9 and TRBJ1-5): DTGVSQNPRHKITKRGQNVTFRCDPISEHNRLYWYRQTLGQGPEFLTYFQNEAQLEKSRLLSDRFSAERPKGSFSTLEIQRTEQGDSAMYLCASSRSGQYNQPQHFGDGTRLSIL.

This rearrangement joins TRBV4-1 to TRBJ2-2; D may be TRBD2 (6 bases). The CDR3 has 12 residues. The V and J ends lost 5 bases and 6 bases respectively, with 7 bases between them. Per germline, CDR1 MGHRA and CDR2 YSYEKL. CDR3 protein: CASSREAGELFF. CDR3 in DNA: TGCGCCAGCAGCAGGGAGGCCGGGGAGCTGTTTTTT.

This chain joins TRBV7-9 and TRBJ1-1; D uncertain. The CDR3 loop spans 14 amino acids. The V gene lost 5 bases and the J gene lost 4 bases, with 14 bases spanning the gap. Germline CDR1 SEHNR, CDR2 FQNEAQ (reference sequence). CDR3 bases: TGTGCCAGCAGCCTCGTCCGTGTGAGCACTGAAGCTTTCTTT. It yields the protein CASSLVRVSTEAFF.

The rearrangement uses TRBV7-2 and TRBJ2-3; 9 positions agree with TRBD1. CDR1 and CDR2 (germline): SGHTA, FQGNSA. The CDR3 totals 15 residues. With V trimmed by 6 bases and J by 3 bases, 7 bases remained unmatched. CDR3: CASRYGTGSTDTQYF. The CDR3 nucleotides are TGTGCCAGCAGATACGGGACAGGGAGTACAGATACGCAGTATTTT.

The genes are TRBV5-1 and TRBJ1-2; possibly TRBD1 for D (5 bases). CDR3 length: 14 residues. Germline V CDR1 and CDR2: SGHRS, YFSETQ. Trimming shortened V by 5 bases and J by 6 bases, and 17 bases separated the two germline ends. The CDR3: CASSLQGVSDGYTF. The CDR3 DNA follows: TGCGCCAGCAGTCTCCAAGGGGTCTCCGATGGCTACACCTTC.

The rearrangement links TRBV5-5 to TRBJ2-5; 15 positions match TRBD2. After removal of 5 bases from V and 4 bases from J, the junction contained 9 bases not matched to a gene. There are 17 residues in the CDR3. Germline loops: CDR1 SGHKS, CDR2 YYEKEE (reference sequence). The CDR3 sequence is CASRPPGLAGGGETQYF. The DNA of the CDR3 is TGTGCCAGCAGGCCCCCGGGACTAGCGGGGGGAGGAGAGACCCAGTACTTC.

The CDR3 bases are TGTGCCAGTAGTCTGGACAGGGGCCCCTACAATGAGCAGTTCTTC. This translates into CASSLDRGPYNEQFF. V gene TRBV19 combines with J gene TRBJ2-1, with 9 bases lining up with TRBD1. CDR3 length: 15 residues. The V gene's germline CDR1 is LNHDA and CDR2 SQIVND (reference sequence). Germline trimming cut 5 bases from V and 2 bases from J; bases unmatched to any gene: 4.

The chain combines TRBV5-4 with TRBJ2-3; no clear D gene. CDR3 size: 12 residues. Trimming shortened V by 0 bases and J by 9 bases, and 8 bases separated the two germline ends. Germline V lookup: CDR1 SGHNT, CDR2 YYREEE (reference sequence). The CDR3 DNA reads as TGTGCCAGCAGCTTGGATCTATTAACGCAGTATTTT. Translating it yields CASSLDLLTQYF.

V usage is TRBV18 and J usage is TRBJ1-5, with D perhaps matching TRBD1 (5 bases). The CDR3 has 16 amino acids. Germline CDR1 is KGHSH and CDR2 is LQKENI. Between the trimmed V and J ends, which lost 6 bases and 4 bases, there was a span of 19 bases. CDR3 protein: CASSFTGAGSNQPQHF. In DNA form, the CDR3 reads TGTGCCAGCTCGTTCACTGGGGCAGGGTCGAATCAGCCCCAGCATTTT. Looking up the rest from reference TRBV18 and TRBJ1-5 gives the full variable domain: NAGVMQNPRHLVRRRGQEARLRCSPMKGHSHVYWYRQLPEEGLKFMVYLQKENIIDESGMPKERFSAEFPKEGPSILRIQQVVRGDSAAYFCASSFTGAGSNQPQHFGDGTRLSIL.

The genes are TRBV12-5 and TRBJ1-1; D possibly corresponds to TRBD1 (5 bases). From germline, CDR1 is LGHNT and CDR2 FRNRAP. Trimming removed 1 base from V and 8 bases from J, with 14 bases in between. This CDR3 is built from 14 residues. CDR3 DNA: TGTGCTAGTGGTTTGGGCCGCGGGGGAGCAGAAGCTTTCTTT. This translates into CASGLGRGGAEAFF. The full variable domain, rest sourced from reference TRBV12-5 and TRBJ1-1, is DARVTQTPRHKVTEMGQEVTMRCQPILGHNTVFWYRQTMMQGLELLAYFRNRAPLDDSGMPKDRFSAEMPDATLATLKIQPSEPRDSAVYFCASGLGRGGAEAFFGQGTRLTVV.